This is a list of T cell receptor beta chains from one sample in a study of long-term antiretroviral therapy in people with HIV. Sequenced by immunoSEQ multiplex PCR; TCRdb stores in-frame clones only, minus some. The sample lists 20,000 to 25,000 clones, 82% occurring once. The sequences come from unsorted PBMCs, collected 0.2 years after starting antiretroviral therapy. The receptors originated from a woman aged 30 to 39 with HIV. Each CDR3 is given with its conserved first and last residue. The D gene is left open where the match is weak. Some rows mark clone size as missing; the rest say once, few, many or name a class of expanded clone.

D	V	length	J	size	CDR3	DNA
TRBD1	TRBV29-1	13	TRBJ2-5	-	CSVGQGDQETQYF	TGCAGCGTGGGACAGGGAGACCAAGAGACCCAGTACTTC
-	TRBV11-2	13	TRBJ2-2	-	CASSLAGSGELFF	TGTGCCAGCAGCTTAGCCGGTAGCGGGGAGCTGTTTTTT
-	TRBV18	18	TRBJ2-6	-	CASSYRRDIYSRANVLTF	TGTGCCAGCTCATACCGGCGGGACATTTACAGTCGGGCCAACGTCCTGACTTTC
-	TRBV5-8	13	TRBJ1-2	-	CASSFRDNYGYTF	TGTGCCAGCAGCTTCCGGGATAACTATGGCTACACCTTC
-	TRBV19	14	TRBJ2-2	-	CASTGRSNTGELFF	TGTGCCAGTACAGGACGCTCGAACACCGGGGAGCTGTTTTTT
-	TRBV2	13	TRBJ1-1	-	CASSDRREDEAFF	TGTGCCAGCAGTGACAGACGGGAAGATGAAGCTTTCTTT
TRBD1	TRBV19	15	TRBJ2-3	-	CASTSRGQGADTQYF	TGTGCCAGTACCTCACGCGGGCAGGGGGCAGATACGCAGTATTTT
-	TRBV6-5	13	TRBJ2-1	-	CASSYISGSEQFF	TGTGCCAGCAGTTACATCTCCGGGAGTGAGCAGTTCTTC
-	TRBV10-2	12	TRBJ1-2	-	CASTGSWGGYTF	TGCGCCAGCACTGGTTCATGGGGTGGCTACACCTTC
-	TRBV7-2	16	TRBJ2-3	-	CASSPPRTSGTDTQYF	TGTGCCAGCAGCCCCCCTCGGACATCTGGCACAGATACGCAGTATTTT
-	TRBV5-1	15	TRBJ1-5	-	CASSLDGYSNQPQHF	TGCGCCAGCAGCCTGGACGGATATAGCAATCAGCCCCAGCATTTT
-	TRBV6-5	16	TRBJ1-2	-	CASSYDGSGRGYGYTF	TGTGCCAGCAGTTACGATGGTTCAGGGAGGGGATATGGCTACACCTTC
-	TRBV19	15	TRBJ1-6	-	CASSLQLSYNSPLHF	TGTGCCAGTAGTCTCCAACTCTCCTATAATTCACCCCTCCACTTT
-	TRBV6-5	15	TRBJ1-5	-	CASSNLDRPDQPQHF	TGTGCCAGCAGTAACCTCGACAGGCCCGATCAGCCCCAGCATTTT
TRBD2	TRBV27	15	TRBJ2-2	-	CASSLKRGGVGELFF	TGTGCCAGCAGTTTGAAGCGGGGGGGCGTCGGGGAGCTGTTTTTT
-	TRBV5-1	13	TRBJ2-5	-	CASSLDRVETQYF	TGCGCCAGCAGCTTGGACAGGGTAGAGACCCAGTACTTC
TRBD1	TRBV9	18	TRBJ2-1	-	CASSVAFPGTGAADEQFF	TGTGCCAGCAGCGTAGCTTTTCCCGGGACAGGGGCTGCCGATGAGCAGTTCTTC
-	TRBV9	14	TRBJ1-5	-	CASSEGLANQPQHF	TGTGCCAGCAGCGAGGGCCTCGCGAATCAGCCCCAGCATTTT
TRBD1	TRBV2	15	TRBJ1-1	-	CASSWDRQRDTEAFF	TGTGCCAGCAGCTGGGACAGGCAAAGGGACACTGAAGCTTTCTTT
-	TRBV30	14	TRBJ2-3	once	CAWSADTGTDTQYF	TGTGCCTGGAGTGCGGACACAGGCACAGATACGCAGTATTTT
TRBD1	TRBV19	13	TRBJ1-1	-	CASSRDRNTEAFF	TGTGCCAGTAGTAGGGACAGGAACACTGAAGCTTTCTTT
TRBD1	TRBV19	16	TRBJ1-4	-	CASSIGGGLREEKLFF	TGTGCCAGTAGTATAGGAGGGGGCCTAAGAGAGGAAAAACTGTTTTTT
-	TRBV11-2	14	TRBJ1-2	-	CASSLDQGSYGYTF	TGTGCCAGCAGCTTAGATCAAGGTTCCTATGGCTACACCTTC
-	TRBV14	15	TRBJ2-3	-	CASSQGGHGTDTQYF	TGTGCCAGCAGCCAAGGGGGTCACGGCACAGATACGCAGTATTTT
-	TRBV5-4	13	TRBJ1-6	few	CASSSEGGAPLHF	TGTGCCAGCAGCTCCGAAGGGGGGGCCCCCCTCCACTTT
-	TRBV6-6	15	TRBJ2-7	-	CASSYRQRLSYEQYF	TGTGCCAGCAGTTACAGACAGCGGCTCTCCTACGAGCAGTACTTC
-	TRBV12-5	15	TRBJ1-6	-	CASGSVTGENRNLYF	TGTGCTAGTGGGAGCGTTACAGGTGAAAACCGAAACCTCTACTTT
TRBD2	TRBV13	15	TRBJ2-5	few	CASSARLAGVETQYF	TGTGCCAGCAGCGCACGACTAGCGGGGGTGGAGACCCAGTACTTC
TRBD2	TRBV10-3	17	TRBJ2-1	-	CAISERVGLAPYNEQFF	TGTGCCATCAGTGAGAGGGTGGGACTAGCACCCTACAATGAGCAGTTCTTC
-	TRBV19	13	TRBJ2-2	-	CASSIQPTGELFF	TGTGCCAGTAGTATACAGCCGACCGGGGAGCTGTTTTTT
TRBD1	TRBV5-1	15	TRBJ1-2	-	CASSDLSQGAGGYTF	TGCGCCAGCAGCGACCTTTCCCAGGGGGCGGGTGGCTACACCTTC
-	TRBV6-5	15	TRBJ1-2	-	CASSYGQGLGYGYTF	TGTGCCAGCAGTTACGGTCAGGGGCTGGGCTATGGCTACACCTTC
TRBD1	TRBV7-9	14	TRBJ1-2	-	CASSYKDRDYGYTF	TGTGCCAGCAGCTATAAGGACAGGGACTATGGCTACACCTTC
-	TRBV6-1	13	TRBJ1-1	-	CASSGRKGLEAFF	TGTGCCAGTTCAGGACGCAAGGGGCTTGAAGCTTTCTTT
-	TRBV7-9	14	TRBJ2-1	-	CASSAQSSYNEQFF	TGTGCCAGCAGCGCACAGAGCTCCTACAATGAGCAGTTCTTC
-	TRBV19	12	TRBJ2-5	-	CASSIGTETQYF	TGTGCCAGTAGTATAGGCACCGAGACCCAGTACTTC
-	TRBV12-5	13	TRBJ1-2	-	CASGPTTAYGYTF	TGTGCTAGTGGCCCTACCACGGCGTATGGCTACACCTTC
-	TRBV19	15	TRBJ1-2	few	CASSIGGAHLVGYTF	TGTGCCAGTAGTATTGGGGGGGCGCATCTTGTTGGCTACACCTTC
-	TRBV30	13	TRBJ1-2	-	CAWSVGLGDGYTF	TGTGCCTGGAGTGTAGGCTTAGGCGATGGCTACACCTTC
TRBD1	TRBV18	16	TRBJ1-2	-	CASSPGTETPNYGYTF	TGTGCCAGCTCACCGGGGACAGAGACCCCGAACTATGGCTACACCTTC
-	TRBV19	13	TRBJ2-1	medium-sized	CASSIGRYNEQFF	TGTGCCAGTAGTATAGGCCGCTACAATGAGCAGTTCTTC
-	TRBV10-3	12	TRBJ2-3	-	CAMGGRTDTQYF	TGTGCCATGGGCGGGCGCACAGATACGCAGTATTTT
TRBD1	TRBV19	16	TRBJ1-2	-	CASSPTTGQGFSGYTF	TGTGCCAGTAGTCCTACAACGGGACAGGGGTTTAGTGGCTACACCTTC
-	TRBV7-3	14	TRBJ1-6	-	CASSLYGGNSPLHF	TGTGCCAGCAGCTTATACGGGGGCAATTCACCCCTCCACTTT
-	TRBV2	12	TRBJ1-2	-	CASIRVADGYTF	TGTGCCAGCATAAGGGTCGCGGATGGCTACACTTTC
-	TRBV12-2	17	TRBJ1-2	-	CASRPTSDRLVTDGYTF	TGTGCAAGTCGCCCCACCTCGGACAGGTTGGTCACGGATGGCTACACCTTC
-	TRBV7-2	12	TRBJ2-5	few	CASSASRETQYF	TGTGCCAGCAGCGCCTCCCGGGAGACCCAGTACTTC
-	TRBV7-2	15	TRBJ1-6	few	CASSSSGGYNSPLHF	TGTGCCAGCAGCTCCTCGGGAGGTTATAATTCACCCCTCCACTTT
TRBD2	TRBV19	18	TRBJ2-5	few	CASSISRMREAGEETQYF	TGTGCCAGTAGTATTTCCCGGATGAGGGAAGCGGGGGAAGAGACCCAGTACTTC
-	TRBV5-1	15	TRBJ2-1	-	CASSLPLSGYNEQFF	TGCGCCAGCAGCTTGCCGCTTAGCGGCTACAATGAGCAGTTCTTC
TRBD2	TRBV29-1	17	TRBJ2-4	-	CSVVRSGGPGAKNIQYF	TGCAGCGTTGTACGTAGCGGGGGGCCGGGAGCCAAAAACATTCAGTACTTC
-	TRBV5-1	15	TRBJ1-2	-	CASSLEGNTNYGYTF	TGCGCCAGCAGCTTGGAAGGCAATACTAACTATGGCTACACCTTC